This T cell receptor (beta chain) was sequenced during a study of T-cell memory formation after mild COVID-19. A 5'RACE reaction primed in the constant segment made cDNA libraries of TCR alpha and TCR beta, and these carried sample barcodes and UMIs. In TCRdb, the 5' RACE reads were re-called with MiXCR into one record per CDR3 protein. This sample has about 50,000 distinct CDR3 sequences; about 12% occur once, and the top ten carry approximately 23%. Points from the study as a whole: Contracting CD4+ clones were located mainly in CM and EM, and CD8+ clones in EMRA. SARS-CoV-2 specificity of second-wave clones peaking day 37 was unconfirmed. The appearance of some responding clones in pre-infection memory suggested that cross-reactive memory joined.

This clonotype was counted only a few times. Its antigen remains unknown. The CDR3 extends over 15 amino acids. Germline CDR1 KGHSH, CDR2 LQKENI. V was pared by 3 bases and J by 4 bases, with 9 bases of the junction left unmatched. This sequence joins TRBV18 and TRBJ2-7, with 7 positions matching TRBD1. The source material was PBMCs or a T cell subset sorted from them (not recorded which). The receptor's source is a man between 18 and 35 years old who had mild COVID-19 (a few samples of this study predate the infection). Cell type and time point are not known. CDR3 protein: CASSPGQAPGYEQYV. The CDR3 region has the DNA TGTGCCAGCTCACCCGGACAGGCCCCGGGGTACGAGCAGTACGTC.